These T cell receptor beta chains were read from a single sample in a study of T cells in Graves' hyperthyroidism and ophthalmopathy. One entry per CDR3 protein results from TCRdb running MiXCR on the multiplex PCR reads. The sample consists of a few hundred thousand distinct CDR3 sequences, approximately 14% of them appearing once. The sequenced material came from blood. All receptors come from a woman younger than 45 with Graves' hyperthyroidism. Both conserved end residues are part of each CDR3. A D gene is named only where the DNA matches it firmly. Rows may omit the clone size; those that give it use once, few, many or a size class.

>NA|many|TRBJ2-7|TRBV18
TGTGCCAGCTCACCGACCGTTGATCGTACCTACGAGCAGTACTTC
CASSPTVDRTYEQYF
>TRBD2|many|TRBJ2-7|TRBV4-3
TGCGCCAGCAGCCAAGGACTAGCGGTCCCTAGTGAGCAGTACTTC
CASSQGLAVPSEQYF
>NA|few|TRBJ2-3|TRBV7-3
TGTGCCAGCAGTTACTCCCCGGGAGAGGTTACAGATACGCAGTATTTT
CASSYSPGEVTDTQYF
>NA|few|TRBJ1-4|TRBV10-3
TGTGCCATCAGTGAGTCGCAGTCAACTGCTGCAACTAATGAAAAACTGTTTTTT
CAISESQSTAATNEKLFF
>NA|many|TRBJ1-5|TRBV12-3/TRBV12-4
TGTGCCAGCAGTAATGTGGCTAGCAATCAGCCCCAGCATTTT
CASSNVASNQPQHF
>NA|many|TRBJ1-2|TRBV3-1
TGTGCCAGCAGCCAAAGCTCATATGGCTACACCTTC
CASSQSSYGYTF
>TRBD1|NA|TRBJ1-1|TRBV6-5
TGTGCCAGCAGTTACGGGGGGACAGGAACTGAAGCTTTCTTT
CASSYGGTGTEAFF
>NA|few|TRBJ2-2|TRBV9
TGTGCCAGCAGCGGTCACGGGGAGCTGTTTTTT
CASSGHGELFF
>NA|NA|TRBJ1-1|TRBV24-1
TGTGCCACCAGGGAGGAGGCGGGGGGGGTAAACACTGAAGCTTTCTTT
CATREEAGGVNTEAFF
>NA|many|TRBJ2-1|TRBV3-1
TGTGCCAGCAGCCAGAACCCGGGACACCCGAACAATGAGCAGTTCTTC
CASSQNPGHPNNEQFF
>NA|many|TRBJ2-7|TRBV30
TGTGCCTGGGCCCAACTGAGGGGGTACGAGCAGTACTTC
CAWAQLRGYEQYF
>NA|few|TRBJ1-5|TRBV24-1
TGTGCCACCAGTGATTTTCCCGGAAGGGATCAGCCCCAGCATTTT
CATSDFPGRDQPQHF